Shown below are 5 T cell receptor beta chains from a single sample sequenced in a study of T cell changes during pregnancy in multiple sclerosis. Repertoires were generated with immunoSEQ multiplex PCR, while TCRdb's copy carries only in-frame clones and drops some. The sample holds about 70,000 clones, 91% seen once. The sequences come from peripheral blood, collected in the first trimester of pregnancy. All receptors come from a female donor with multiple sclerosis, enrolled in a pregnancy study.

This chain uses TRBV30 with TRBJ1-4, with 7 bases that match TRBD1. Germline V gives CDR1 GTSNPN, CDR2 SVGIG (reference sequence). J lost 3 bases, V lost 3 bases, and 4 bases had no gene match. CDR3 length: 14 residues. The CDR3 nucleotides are TGTGCCTGGAGGCGGGACAGCTCTAATGAAAAACTGTTTTTT. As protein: CAWRRDSSNEKLFF.

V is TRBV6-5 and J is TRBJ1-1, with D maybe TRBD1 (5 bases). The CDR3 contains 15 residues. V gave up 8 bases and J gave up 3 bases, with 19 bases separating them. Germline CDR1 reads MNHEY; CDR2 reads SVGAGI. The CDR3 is CASAWRIGHHTEAFF. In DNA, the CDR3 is TGTGCCAGCGCCTGGCGGATCGGACATCACACTGAAGCTTTCTTT.

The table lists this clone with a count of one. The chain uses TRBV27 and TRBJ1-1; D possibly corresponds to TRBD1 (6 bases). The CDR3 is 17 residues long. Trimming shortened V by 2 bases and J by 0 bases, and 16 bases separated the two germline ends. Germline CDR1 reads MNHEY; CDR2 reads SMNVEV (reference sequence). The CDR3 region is CASSLGPATGLNTEAFF. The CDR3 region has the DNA TGTGCCAGCAGTTTAGGTCCCGCGACAGGACTGAACACTGAAGCTTTCTTT.

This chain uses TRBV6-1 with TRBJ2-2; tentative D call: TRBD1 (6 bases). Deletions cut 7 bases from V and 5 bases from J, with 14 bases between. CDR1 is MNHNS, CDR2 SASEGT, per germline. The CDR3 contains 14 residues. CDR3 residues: CASMTDRRTGELFF. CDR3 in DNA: TGTGCCAGCATGACGGACAGACGGACCGGGGAGCTGTTTTTT.

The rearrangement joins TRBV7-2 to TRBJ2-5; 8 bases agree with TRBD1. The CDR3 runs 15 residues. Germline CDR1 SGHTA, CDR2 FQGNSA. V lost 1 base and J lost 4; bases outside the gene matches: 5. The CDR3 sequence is CASSLDGQGRETQYF. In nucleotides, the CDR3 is TGTGCCAGCAGCTTAGATGGACAGGGAAGAGAGACCCAGTACTTC.